This T cell receptor beta chain was retrieved from a study of cytotoxic CD8 clonotypes in ibrutinib-treated CLL. Repertoires were generated with immunoSEQ multiplex PCR, while TCRdb's copy carries only in-frame clones and drops some. Among about 29,000 clones, almost 70% were seen once, and the ten largest hold roughly 50%. The TCR originated in a human donor with chronic lymphocytic leukemia. Source: PBMCs, taken after 24 months of ibrutinib treatment.

The CDR3 loop is CASSPRQGRNTEAFF. Here the CDR3 DNA reads TGTGCCAGCAGCCCTAGACAGGGAAGGAACACTGAAGCTTTCTTT. The rearrangement links TRBV6-5 to TRBJ1-1; 7 nucleotides line up with TRBD1. Germline lookup yields CDR1 MNHEY and CDR2 SVGAGI. The ends lost 6 bases at V and 1 base at J; junction bases unmatched: 8. The CDR3 sequence is 15 residues long.